The subject of this entry is one TCR beta chain. Its antigen remains unidentified. No base quality values were provided; no much bigger clone lies one nucleotide off. TCRbeta CDR3 regions were amplified from genomic DNA using the immunoSEQ Assay, a bias-controlled multiplex PCR. The authors' analysis ran thus. The number of nucleated cells in each sample was estimated from the amplification of reference gene primers within the assay. Sequence reads were collapsed and filtered to measure the absolute abundance of every unique TCRbeta CDR3 rearrangement. For each sample, productive Simpson clonality was calculated as the square root of Simpson's diversity index over productive rearrangements. The table comes from immuneACCESS by way of TCRdb, which keeps in-frame sequences with V and J called. Part of the clones is missing from these tables; in studies checked, under half for an unresolved V gene and the rest for unknown reasons. D and trimming come from the DNA, and the V and J calls and clone size come from that table. This sample holds 200,000 to 300,000 clones; 85% to 90% were observed only once. Around 5.1% of the sample is in the top ten clones.

One collaborating source in Seattle enrolled patients while the patients were actively infected and followed the patients over time throughout the course of disease. The collaborating institutions used their own protocols to collect whole blood in K2EDTA tubes. For TCRbeta analysis, collaborators shipped samples in one of three forms: frozen whole blood, isolated PBMCs, or DNA extracted from either of those sample types. The entry originates in a study of blood T cell repertoires in COVID-19 (dated by TCRdb to 2018 to 2021). Study-level background: The collaborator samples originated in the United States, Italy and Spain and spanned the acute and convalescent phases of COVID-19. The material from the prospective study consisted of cDNA or gDNA derived from T cells, B-cell-depleted T cells, or PBMCs. The dataset comprised deeply sampled blood TCRbeta repertoires from subjects exposed to, actively infected with, or recovered from COVID-19. The repertoires were released in a freely available public database meant as a resource for research on the immune response to SARS-CoV-2. The samples were drawn from two sources: the first 160 participants of the ongoing ImmuneRACE study, and approximately 1,300 subjects contributed by 6 global collaborators. The sample metadata nearly always contained a de-identified subject ID, COVID-19 status, age in years and sex. Where available, HLA class I and class II types were obtained from metadata supplied by the sample provider rather than from assay-based typing. Overall results and qualifications from the work: Clinical and demographic metadata were provided uncurated, with the amount varying by source and participant.

Its CDR3 holds 13 amino acids, cysteine through phenylalanine. Of all the DNA, just the CDR3 is kept, 39 bases in frame from base 1. The germline V gene (reference sequence) supplies CDR1 GTSNPN and CDR2 SVGIG. Germline trimming amounts to 2 bases on V and 8 bases on J, with 6 as the count of junction bases outside the gene matches. The clonotype was recovered from an older woman with COVID-19, enrolled during active disease. Sequencing input: peripheral blood. Recombination joined TRBV30 with TRBJ2-1, and TRBD2 aligns with 7 junction nucleotides. Here the CDR3 is given as CAWSPGGWYEQFF. The DNA sequence reads TGTGCCTGGAGTCCCGGGGGGTGGTATGAGCAGTTCTTC.